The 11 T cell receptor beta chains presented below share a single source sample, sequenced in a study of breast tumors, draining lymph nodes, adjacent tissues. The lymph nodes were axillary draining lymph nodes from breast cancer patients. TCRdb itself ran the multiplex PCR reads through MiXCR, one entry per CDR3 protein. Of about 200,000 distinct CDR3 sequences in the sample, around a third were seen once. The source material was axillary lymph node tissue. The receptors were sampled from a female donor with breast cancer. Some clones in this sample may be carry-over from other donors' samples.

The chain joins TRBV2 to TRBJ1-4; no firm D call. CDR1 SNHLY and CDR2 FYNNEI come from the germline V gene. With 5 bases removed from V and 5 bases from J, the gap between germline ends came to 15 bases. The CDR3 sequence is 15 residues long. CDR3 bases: TGTGCCAGCAGTACTAGCGGGAGCAACAATGAAAAACTGTTTTTT. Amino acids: CASSTSGSNNEKLFF.

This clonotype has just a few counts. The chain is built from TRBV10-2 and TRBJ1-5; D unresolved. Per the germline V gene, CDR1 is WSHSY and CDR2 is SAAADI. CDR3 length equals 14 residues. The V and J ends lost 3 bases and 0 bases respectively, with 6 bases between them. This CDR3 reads CASSDIYSNQPQHF. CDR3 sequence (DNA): TGCGCCAGCAGTGACATTTATAGCAATCAGCCCCAGCATTTT.

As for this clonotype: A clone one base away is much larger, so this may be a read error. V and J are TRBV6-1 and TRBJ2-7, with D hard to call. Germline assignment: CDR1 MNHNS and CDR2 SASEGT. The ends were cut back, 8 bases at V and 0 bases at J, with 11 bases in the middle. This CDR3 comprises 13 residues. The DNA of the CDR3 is TGTGCCAGCGGGCGGCGGCTCTCCTACGAGCAGTACTTC. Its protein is CASGRRLSYEQYF.

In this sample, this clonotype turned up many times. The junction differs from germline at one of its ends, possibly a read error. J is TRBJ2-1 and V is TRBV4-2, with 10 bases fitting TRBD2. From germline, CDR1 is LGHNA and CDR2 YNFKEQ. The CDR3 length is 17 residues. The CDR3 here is CVSSQDLASGGNNEQFF. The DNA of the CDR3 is TGTGTCAGCAGCCAAGACCTCGCTAGCGGGGGAAACAATGAGCAGTTCTTC.

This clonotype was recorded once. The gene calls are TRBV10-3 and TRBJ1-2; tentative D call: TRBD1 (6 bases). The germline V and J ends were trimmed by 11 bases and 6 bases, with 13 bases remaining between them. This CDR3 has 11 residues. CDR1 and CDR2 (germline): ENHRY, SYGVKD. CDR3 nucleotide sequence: TGTGCCCTCCGGGGGGCACATGGCTACACCTTC. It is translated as CALRGAHGYTF.

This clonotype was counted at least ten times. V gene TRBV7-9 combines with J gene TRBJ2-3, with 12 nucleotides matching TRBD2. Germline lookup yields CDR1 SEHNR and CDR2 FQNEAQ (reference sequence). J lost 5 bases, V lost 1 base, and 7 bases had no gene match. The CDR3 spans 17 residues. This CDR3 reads CASSLVASGGALDTQYF. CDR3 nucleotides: TGTGCCAGCAGCTTAGTCGCTAGCGGGGGGGCCCTAGATACGCAGTATTTT.

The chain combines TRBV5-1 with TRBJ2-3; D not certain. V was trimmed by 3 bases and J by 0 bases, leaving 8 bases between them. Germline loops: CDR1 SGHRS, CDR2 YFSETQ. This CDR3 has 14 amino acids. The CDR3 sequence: CASSSAASTDTQYF. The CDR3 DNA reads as TGCGCCAGCAGCTCAGCTGCTAGCACAGATACGCAGTATTTT.

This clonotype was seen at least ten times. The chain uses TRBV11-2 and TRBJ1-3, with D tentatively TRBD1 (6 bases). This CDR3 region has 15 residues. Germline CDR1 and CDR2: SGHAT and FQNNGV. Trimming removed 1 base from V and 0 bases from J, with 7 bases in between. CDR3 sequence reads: CASSLVRGSGNTIYF. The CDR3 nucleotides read TGTGCCAGCAGCTTAGTCAGGGGCTCTGGAAACACCATATATTTT.

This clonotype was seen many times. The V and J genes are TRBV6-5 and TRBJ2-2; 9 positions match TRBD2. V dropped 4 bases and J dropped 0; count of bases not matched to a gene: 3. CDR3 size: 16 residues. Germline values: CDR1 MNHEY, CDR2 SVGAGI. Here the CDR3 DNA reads TGTGCCAGCAGTTTAAAGCGGGGGGCGAACACCGGGGAGCTGTTTTTT. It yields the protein CASSLKRGANTGELFF.

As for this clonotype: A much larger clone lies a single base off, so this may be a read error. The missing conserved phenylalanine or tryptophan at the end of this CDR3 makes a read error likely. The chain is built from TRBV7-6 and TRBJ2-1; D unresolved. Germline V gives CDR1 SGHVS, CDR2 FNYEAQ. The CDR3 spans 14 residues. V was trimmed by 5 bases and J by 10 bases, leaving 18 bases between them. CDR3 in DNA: TGTGCCAGCAGCGCGGCCGCCAGACTGGGGGAGCAGTTCCTC. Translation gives CASSAAARLGEQFL.

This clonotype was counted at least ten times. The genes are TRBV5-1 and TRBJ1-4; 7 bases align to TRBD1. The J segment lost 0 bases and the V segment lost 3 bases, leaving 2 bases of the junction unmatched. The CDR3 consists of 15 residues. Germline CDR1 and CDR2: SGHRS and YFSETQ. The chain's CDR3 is CASSWGTATNEKLFF. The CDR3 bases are TGCGCCAGCAGCTGGGGGACAGCAACTAATGAAAAACTGTTTTTT. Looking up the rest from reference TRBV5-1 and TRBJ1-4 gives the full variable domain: KAGVTQTPRYLIKTRGQQVTLSCSPISGHRSVSWYQQTPGQGLQFLFEYFSETQRNKGNFPGRFSGRQFSNSRSEMNVSTLELGDSALYLCASSWGTATNEKLFFGSGTQLSVL.